Listed below are T cell receptor beta chains from one sample, sequenced in a study of a mutant IDH1 vaccine in newly diagnosed glioma. Data came from immunoSEQ multiplex PCR; TCRdb stores just in-frame clones and leaves some out. The table shows about 67,000 clones, with 80% to 85% occurring only once. These receptors are not linked to any known antigen. The sequencing here drew on PBMCs, taken from a glioma patient whose treatment included an IDH1 peptide vaccine. All receptors come from a man in his thirties or forties with glioma. The conserved cysteine and the conserved F or W are not part of the CDR3 here. D genes are given only for firm matches.

>TRBV11-2|-|TRBJ1-1
ASSLESWPTEAF
>TRBV19|-|TRBJ1-4
ASSTRQGNEKLF
>TRBV28|TRBD2|TRBJ2-5
ASSGTNQETQY
>TRBV4-1|-|TRBJ2-7
ASSQDSLTGQY
>TRBV7-9|TRBD2|TRBJ2-3
ASSGTAGLAGGPRDTQY
>TRBV6-5|TRBD2|TRBJ2-5
ASRGAGKQETQY
>TRBV7-9|-|TRBJ1-1
ASSFRGGEAF
>TRBV7-9|TRBD1|TRBJ1-4
ASRPTGSGEKLF
>TRBV6-6|TRBD1|TRBJ1-4
ASRDRDRGGEKLF
>TRBV11-2|TRBD1|TRBJ1-1
ASSLVQGGGNTEAF